These T cell receptor beta chains were read from a single sample in a study of T-cell reconstitution after alpha-beta-depleted transplantation in children. TCRdb analysed the PCR reads with MiXCR anew, one entry per CDR3 protein. Here the sample spans roughly 100,000 distinct CDR3 sequences, roughly 8.4% being singletons. The starting material was PBMCs from the stem cell graft donor, obtained from the stem cell graft. The receptors shown here come from a human donor who donated a stem cell graft to a child with congenital amegakaryocytic thrombocytopenia. Each CDR3 is given with its conserved first and last residue. A D gene is named only where the DNA matches it firmly. Some rows mark clone size as missing; the rest say once, few, many or name a class of expanded clone.

CDR3aa,CDR3nt,d_gene,v_gene,abundance,j_gene
CASSFGTGDINEQFF,TGTGCCAGCAGTTTCGGGACAGGGGATATCAATGAGCAGTTCTTC,TRBD1,TRBV28,NA,TRBJ2-1
CASSYSVEGGRALVDTQYF,TGTGCCAGCAGTTACTCAGTAGAGGGGGGGAGGGCCCTAGTAGATACGCAGTATTTT,NA,TRBV6-5,many,TRBJ2-3
CASRLQGADEKLFF,TGTGCCAGCAGACTACAGGGGGCGGATGAAAAACTGTTTTTT,TRBD1,TRBV7-9,NA,TRBJ1-4
CASSPAVNQPQHF,TGTGCCAGCAGCCCCGCGGTCAATCAGCCCCAGCATTTT,NA,TRBV3-1,many,TRBJ1-5
CSATREGGGGFSEQYF,TGCAGTGCTACCCGAGAGGGCGGCGGGGGCTTCTCCGAGCAGTACTTC,NA,TRBV20-1,many,TRBJ2-7
CASSLIGQGNYYEQYF,TGTGCCAGCAGTTTAATAGGACAGGGAAATTATTACGAGCAGTACTTC,TRBD1,TRBV27,many,TRBJ2-7
CSAGEGYTF,TGCAGCGCCGGTGAGGGCTACACCTTC,NA,TRBV29-1,many,TRBJ1-2
CASNGGEQFF,TGTGCCAGTAATGGGGGTGAGCAGTTCTTC,NA,TRBV2,many,TRBJ2-1
CASSLAGGITEAFF,TGTGCCAGCAGCTTAGCGGGGGGTATCACTGAAGCTTTCTTT,NA,TRBV7-2,many,TRBJ1-1
CSVEGQGAYEQYF,TGCAGCGTTGAAGGACAGGGGGCCTACGAGCAGTACTTC,TRBD1,TRBV29-1,many,TRBJ2-7
CASSQGPNTEAFF,TGTGCCAGCAGCCAGGGGCCTAACACTGAAGCTTTCTTT,NA,TRBV7-2,many,TRBJ1-1
CASRQNPTNEKLFF,TGTGCCAGCCGACAGAATCCAACTAATGAAAAACTGTTTTTT,NA,TRBV27,many,TRBJ1-4
CASSPNRNGEPLHF,TGTGCCAGCTCACCTAATAGGAACGGGGAGCCCCTCCACTTT,NA,TRBV18,NA,TRBJ1-6
CSASYRGSPLHF,TGCAGTGCTAGTTACAGGGGCTCACCCCTCCACTTT,TRBD1,TRBV20-1,many,TRBJ1-6
CASSSPAGEQFF,TGTGCCAGCAGCTCTCCGGCTGGTGAGCAGTTCTTC,NA,TRBV5-6,many,TRBJ2-1
CASSYREGNSPLHF,TGTGCCAGCAGCTACAGGGAGGGCAATTCACCCCTCCACTTT,NA,TRBV7-9,many,TRBJ1-6
CASSSRLLGRSIGETQYF,TGCGCCAGCAGCTCCAGGCTGCTCGGTCGGTCGATCGGAGAGACCCAGTACTTC,NA,TRBV5-1,NA,TRBJ2-5
CASSLSVTEAYNEQFF,TGCGCCAGCAGCTTGTCGGTGACAGAGGCCTACAATGAGCAGTTCTTC,NA,TRBV5-1,many,TRBJ2-1
CSATPSLVVRDTDTQYF,TGCAGTGCTACGCCCAGTCTCGTGGTCAGGGACACAGATACGCAGTATTTT,NA,TRBV20-1,many,TRBJ2-3
CASSYSSGTVKGEQYF,TGTGCCAGCAGTTACTCCTCCGGGACGGTGAAGGGTGAGCAGTACTTC,NA,TRBV6-5,many,TRBJ2-7
CASSESGRAEDEQFF,TGCGCCAGCAGTGAGAGCGGGAGGGCCGAAGATGAGCAGTTCTTC,TRBD2,TRBV10-2,many,TRBJ2-1